This T cell receptor beta chain emerged from a study of T cell repertoires in cytomegalovirus infection. Study-level information: Matching HLA type and CMV infection were both indicated by public TCR beta signatures. The study, taken as a whole, reports: Dominant in the ex vivo response were TCR beta clonotypes restricted by HLA-C and specific for CMV.

This CDR3 spans 17 amino acids. The V gene's germline CDR1 is LNHDA and CDR2 SQIVND (reference sequence). Trimming at V came to 6 bases and at J to 2 bases, leaving 11 bases not matched to a gene. TCRdb passed the reads through MiXCR, listing each CDR3 protein once. The data show around 570,000 distinct CDR3 sequences, with almost 40% seen just once and 48% held by the top ten. As to this clonotype: What it binds is not known.

The clonotype was recovered from a human donor in good health (CMV status not recorded). Some clones in this sample may be carry-over from other donors' samples. The genes are TRBV19 and TRBJ2-7, with 12 positions matching TRBD2. The sample was cultured PBMCs, taken from culture after CMV antigen stimulation. The CDR3 DNA follows: TGTGCCAGTAGCCCCGGTGGGACTAGCGGGCCGGCCTACGAGCAGTACTTC. Translated, it gives CASSPGGTSGPAYEQYF.